This entry features one T cell receptor (beta chain) sequence. Antigen: not known. V was trimmed by 7 bases and J by 8 bases, leaving 17 bases between them. CDR3 length equals 13 residues. Per germline, CDR1 SNHLY and CDR2 FYNNEI. This specimen belongs to a study of T cells in narcolepsy. Looking at the study overall: Enrolled donors included narcolepsy type 1 or type 2 patients and healthy controls. Whole-study results and caveats: Autoreactive HCRT-specific and TRIB2-specific clonotypes were marked in same-patient CSF-versus-blood CD4+ comparisons. Healthy controls reportedly lacked the autoreactive clonotypes serially found in patients' blood.

TCRdb's table, derived via immunoSEQ multiplex PCR, lists solely in-frame clones and lacks some. The sample yields around 25,000 clones, about 80% seen once. The rearrangement links TRBV2 to TRBJ1-1; D unclear. This receptor was taken from a human donor with narcolepsy. The specimen sequenced was CD45RA- memory CD4+ T cells from PBMCs. This chain's CDR3 is CASNSPGGIEAFF. The CDR3 region has the DNA TGTGCCAGCAACTCTCCAGGCGGGATAGAAGCTTTCTTT.